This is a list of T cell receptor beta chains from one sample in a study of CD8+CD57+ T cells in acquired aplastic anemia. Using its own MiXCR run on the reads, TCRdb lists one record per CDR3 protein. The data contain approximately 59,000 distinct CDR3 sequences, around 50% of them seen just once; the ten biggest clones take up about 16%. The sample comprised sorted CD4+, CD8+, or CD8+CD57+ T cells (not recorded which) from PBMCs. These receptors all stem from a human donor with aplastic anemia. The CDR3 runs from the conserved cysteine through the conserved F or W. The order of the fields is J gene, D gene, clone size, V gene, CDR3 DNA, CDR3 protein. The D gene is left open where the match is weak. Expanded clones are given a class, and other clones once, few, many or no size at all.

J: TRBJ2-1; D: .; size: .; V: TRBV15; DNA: TGTGCCACCAGCAGAGATCTGGAAAGGGTCCTTGAGCAGTTCTTC; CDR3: CATSRDLERVLEQFF
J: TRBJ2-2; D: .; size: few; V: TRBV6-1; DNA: TGTGCCAGCAGCTTCGGAGGCGACGGGGGTGGCCCTTCCGGGGAGCTGTTTTTT; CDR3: CASSFGGDGGGPSGELFF
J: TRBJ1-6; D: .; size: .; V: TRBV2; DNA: TGTGCCAGCATGGTCGAGGGAAATTCACCCCTCCACTTT; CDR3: CASMVEGNSPLHF
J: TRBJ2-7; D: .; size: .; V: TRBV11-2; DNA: TGTGCCAGCAGCTTAGAGTTGACAGGGACTGGGTACGAGCAGTACTTC; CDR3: CASSLELTGTGYEQYF
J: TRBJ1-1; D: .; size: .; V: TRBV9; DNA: TGTGCCAACAGCGTTGGGGACACTGAAGCTTTCTTT; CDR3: CANSVGDTEAFF
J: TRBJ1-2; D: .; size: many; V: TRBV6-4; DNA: TGTGCCAGCAGCGATTCCTTATGGACAGTTCTTAACTATGGCTACACCTTC; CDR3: CASSDSLWTVLNYGYTF
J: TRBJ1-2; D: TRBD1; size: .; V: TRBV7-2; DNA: TGTGCCAGCTTACGGACAGGGAACTATGGCTACACCTTC; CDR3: CASLRTGNYGYTF
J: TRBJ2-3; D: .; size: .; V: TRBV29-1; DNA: TGCAGCGTTGAAGATAGGATAGCGCGTAGCACAGATACGCAGTATTTT; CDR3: CSVEDRIARSTDTQYF
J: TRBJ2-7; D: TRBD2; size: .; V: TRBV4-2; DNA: TGTGCCAGCAGCCAAGACATAGCGGGGGGATTCTACGGGCAGTACTTC; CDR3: CASSQDIAGGFYGQYF
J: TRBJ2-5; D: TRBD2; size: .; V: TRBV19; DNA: TGTGCCTGTAGTATAGGGCTAGCGGGGGCCCTCCAAGAGACCCAGTACTTC; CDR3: CACSIGLAGALQETQYF
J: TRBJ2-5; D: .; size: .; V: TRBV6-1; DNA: TGTGCCAGCTCACCGGGGGCCCAGATGGGGGAGACCCAGTACTTC; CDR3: CASSPGAQMGETQYF
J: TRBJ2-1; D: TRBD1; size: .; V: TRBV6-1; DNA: TGTGCCAGCCGACCTACCGGTACAGGGGGCTATGAGCAGTTCTTC; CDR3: CASRPTGTGGYEQFF